This T cell receptor beta chain comes out of a study of cytomegalovirus exposure and HLA in healthy donors. Study as a whole: Researchers found that approximately 80% of a few hundred genotyped donors fell within the Caucasian-associated ancestry cluster.

Details on this clone: Its specificity is not known.

Researchers ran the PCR with 60 Vbeta and 13 Jbeta primers. Some clones are missing from TCRdb's copy, which holds only in-frame ones; the method was immunoSEQ multiplex PCR. This sample has more than 80,000 clones, with over 60% found just once. The length of the CDR3 is 17 residues. From germline, CDR1 is SGHRS and CDR2 YFSETQ. Trimming at V came to 2 bases and at J to 5 bases, leaving 11 bases not matched to a gene. General study findings and limits: Information on immune exposure was restricted to one variable (CMV serostatus).

This receptor was taken from a human donor in good health. This chain connects TRBV5-1 to TRBJ2-2, with TRBD1 identical over 8 bases. Sequencing input: PBMCs. CDR3 bases: TGCGCCAGCAGCTTTTATAGCCAGGGGGCGATGACCGGGGAGCTGTTTTTT. Protein sequence: CASSFYSQGAMTGELFF.